The 32 T cell receptor beta chains below come from one sample, sequenced in a study of T cell repertoires in cytomegalovirus infection. TCRdb re-analysed the reads in MiXCR, keeping a single row per CDR3 protein. Here the sample spans hundreds of thousands of distinct CDR3 sequences, approximately 24% being singletons. Sequencing was done on a sample of CD8+ T cells from PBMCs. These receptors were collected from a human donor in good health (CMV status not recorded). Some clones in this sample may be carry-over from other donors' samples.

This chain links TRBV7-6 with TRBJ2-3; D is possibly TRBD1 (5 bases). Germline CDR1 is SGHVS and CDR2 is FNYEAQ. V lost 4 bases and J 1 base, leaving 24 bases between the germline ends. The CDR3 consists of 19 residues. CDR3 protein: CASSSDFTSDMGRTDTQYF. DNA of the CDR3: TGTGCCAGCAGCTCCGACTTTACCTCTGACATGGGGCGCACAGATACGCAGTATTTT.

The chain is built from TRBV4-3 and TRBJ1-6; D is possibly TRBD1 (5 bases). From germline, CDR1 is LGHNA and CDR2 YSLEER. The CDR3 has 20 residues. The V and J ends lost 1 base and 1 base respectively, with 20 bases between them. CDR3 loop: CASSQGSGTAKGSYNSPLHF. CDR3 bases: TGCGCCAGCAGCCAAGGATCCGGGACCGCAAAAGGGTCCTATAATTCACCCCTCCACTTT.

Only a few counts were recorded for this clonotype. The gene calls are TRBV5-1 and TRBJ2-3; no reliable D call. Trimming took off 0 bases at V and 4 bases at J, with 6 bases between the two ends. This CDR3 contains 13 residues. Per germline, CDR1 SGHRS and CDR2 YFSETQ. This chain's CDR3 is CASSLEFSDTQYF. For the CDR3, the DNA is TGCGCCAGCAGCTTGGAGTTCTCAGATACGCAGTATTTT.

This clonotype was seen at least ten times. The gene calls are TRBV6-2 or TRBV6-3 and TRBJ2-3; 7 bases are shared with TRBD1. Germline V lookup: CDR1 MNHEY, CDR2 SVGEGT. CDR3 length: 16 amino acids. V lost 8 bases and J lost 3; bases outside the gene matches: 14. The CDR3 sequence: CASQRGYEGATDTQYF. The CDR3 DNA sequence: TGTGCCAGCCAAAGGGGATACGAGGGGGCTACAGATACGCAGTATTTT.

This clonotype was counted ten times or more. This chain connects TRBV14 to TRBJ1-5, with D maybe TRBD1 (5 bases). The CDR3 has 16 residues. Trimming removed 4 bases at V and 7 bases at J, with 20 bases between. The germline gives CDR1 SGHDN, CDR2 FVKESK. The CDR3 loop is CASSPQEDKASQPQHF. Here the CDR3 DNA reads TGTGCCAGCAGCCCTCAAGAGGACAAGGCATCGCAGCCCCAGCATTTT.

The genes are TRBV4-1 and TRBJ2-1, with D maybe TRBD2 (6 bases). V lost 3 bases to trimming and J lost 10 bases, with 10 bases between them. This CDR3 comprises 12 residues. Germline V gene sequence: CDR1 MGHRA, CDR2 YSYEKL. The CDR3 spells CASSQGREEQFF. In DNA form, the CDR3 reads TGCGCCAGCAGCCAGGGCCGGGAGGAGCAGTTCTTC.

At least ten counts were recorded for this clonotype. CDR3 residues: CASRQSRVPPGNEQFF. The CDR3 nucleotides read TGTGCCAGCAGACAATCCCGGGTCCCCCCCGGCAATGAGCAGTTCTTC. The J gene is TRBJ2-1, the V gene TRBV7-8; D is ambiguous. In germline, CDR1 is SGHVS, CDR2 FQNEAQ. V dropped 6 bases and J dropped 6 bases, with 21 bases sitting between them. The CDR3 loop spans 16 amino acids.

The chain uses TRBV29-1 and TRBJ2-1; no firm D call. Germline CDR1 SQVTM, CDR2 ANQGSEA. The length of the CDR3 is 12 residues. The V gene lost 2 bases and the J gene lost 4 bases, with 6 bases spanning the gap. The CDR3 DNA reads as TGCAGCGTTGAAAAGGTATACAATGAGCAGTTCTTC. This sequence encodes CSVEKVYNEQFF.

V is TRBV29-1 and J is TRBJ2-3, with 9 bases matching TRBD2. The CDR3 is 16 amino acids. Germline V gene lookup returns CDR1 SQVTM and CDR2 ANQGSEA. V trimming: 3 bases; J trimming: 2 bases; junction bases outside the gene matches: 9. The CDR3 nucleotides are TGCAGCGTTGAGAGCGGGGGGTACCAAACCACAGATACGCAGTATTTT. Translation gives CSVESGGYQTTDTQYF.

This clonotype appeared many times. The rearrangement uses TRBV7-9 and TRBJ2-1; D perhaps matches TRBD1 (6 bases). The CDR3 runs 15 residues. The germline V gene has CDR1 SEHNR and CDR2 FQNEAQ (reference sequence). Trimming removed 2 bases at V and 3 bases at J, with 11 bases between. The CDR3 bases are TGTGCCAGCAGCTTAAGGACAGATGTCTACAATGAGCAGTTCTTC. This translates into CASSLRTDVYNEQFF.

The chain links TRBV28 to TRBJ2-1, with TRBD2 as a possible D gene (6 bases). Trimming cost V 4 bases and J 14 bases, with 12 bases left between them. The CDR3 contains 11 residues. Germline loops: CDR1 MDHEN, CDR2 SYDVKM. The CDR3 region has the DNA TGTGCCAGCAGTTCGGGAGCTTTGGAGTTCTTC. Its protein is CASSSGALEFF.

The table lists this clonotype with a few counts. The chain combines TRBV19 with TRBJ1-2; D not certain. The CDR3 contains 15 residues. Trimming shortened V by 0 bases and J by 1 base, and 9 bases separated the two germline ends. The germline CDR1 and CDR2 sequences are LNHDA and SQIVND (reference sequence). The CDR3 protein is CASSIDPALNYGYTF. CDR3 in DNA: TGTGCCAGTAGTATAGATCCAGCCCTTAACTATGGCTACACCTTC.

The J gene is TRBJ1-2, the V gene TRBV6-8; the D gene is possibly TRBD1 (5 bases). V was clipped by 5 bases and J by 8 bases, with 12 bases between them. This CDR3 is built from 12 residues. CDR1 is MNHGY and CDR2 is SAAAGT in the germline V gene. The CDR3 coding sequence is TGTGCCAGCAGTGTTGGGGGTGTGGGCTACACCTTC. Protein sequence: CASSVGGVGYTF.

This clonotype was observed at least ten times. The gene calls are TRBV6-6 and TRBJ2-2, with a possible D match to TRBD2 (6 bases). V was pared by 2 bases and J by 7 bases, with 8 bases between. Germline loops: CDR1 MNHNY, CDR2 SVGAGI (reference sequence). The CDR3 length is 13 residues. DNA for the CDR3: TGTGCCAGCAGTTACAGGGAGGACGGGGAGCTGTTTTTT. Translating it yields CASSYREDGELFF.

V is TRBV6-6 and J is TRBJ1-5, with 8 bases lining up with TRBD1. The CDR3 length is 14 residues. Unmatched junction bases numbered 2, after V lost 5 bases and J lost 2 bases. CDR1 MNHNY and CDR2 SVGAGI come from the germline V gene (reference sequence). Written as DNA, the CDR3 is TGTGCCAGCAGTGTCAGGGGGCGCAATCAGCCCCAGCATTTT. This codes for CASSVRGRNQPQHF.

This sequence joins TRBV29-1 and TRBJ1-1; D ambiguous. Deletions cut 3 bases from V and 2 bases from J, with 4 bases between. The germline V gene encodes CDR1 SQVTM and CDR2 ANQGSEA. CDR3 length: 11 amino acids. This chain's CDR3 is CSVDTNTEAFF. The CDR3 DNA reads as TGCAGCGTTGATACAAACACTGAAGCTTTCTTT.

This clonotype occurred many times. V and J are TRBV20-1 and TRBJ2-3; D uncertain. CDR1 and CDR2 (germline): DFQATT, SNEGSKA (reference sequence). V lost 0 bases and J lost 3, with 10 bases in between. The CDR3 sequence is 14 residues long. CDR3 amino acids: CSARDRGRTDTQYF. DNA for the CDR3: TGCAGTGCTAGAGATCGCGGAAGGACAGATACGCAGTATTTT.

The chain uses TRBV4-1 and TRBJ2-7; either TRBD1 or TRBD2 may supply D (6 bases each). V lost 0 bases, J lost 5 bases, and 14 bases lay in between. Germline CDR1 reads MGHRA; CDR2 reads YSYEKL. CDR3 length: 15 amino acids. The chain's CDR3 is CASSQELRGGHEQYF. The CDR3 bases are TGCGCCAGCAGCCAAGAATTGAGAGGGGGGCACGAGCAGTACTTC.

This clonotype has just a few counts. This chain uses TRBV6-5 with TRBJ2-7, with D perhaps being TRBD1 or TRBD2 (5 bases each). The CDR3 sequence is 14 residues long. Germline V CDR1 and CDR2: MNHEY, SVGAGI. Trimming removed 6 bases from V and 3 bases from J, with 15 bases in between. The CDR3, as DNA: TGTGCCAGCAGGTACCGGGACCCTATCTACGAGCAGTACGTC. The encoded protein is CASRYRDPIYEQYV.

As for this clonotype: One end of the junction is discordant with germline, which a read error may explain. The chain uses TRBV11-2 and TRBJ2-2; 10 bases map to TRBD2. The CDR3 totals 16 residues. Per germline, CDR1 SGHAT and CDR2 FQNNGV. The DNA of the CDR3 is TGTGCCAGCAGTTTAGCGGGGGGCCCGAACACCGGGGAGCTGTTTTTT. This translates into CASSLAGGPNTGELFF. Full variable domain (missing parts from reference TRBV11-2 and TRBJ2-2): EAGVAQSPRYKIIEKRQSVAFWCNPISGHATLYWYQQILGQGPKLLIQFQNNGVVDDSQLPKDRFSAERLKGVDSTLKIQPAKLEDSAVYLCASSLAGGPNTGELFFGEGSRLTVL.

The gene calls are TRBV27 and TRBJ2-7, with 10 bases aligning to TRBD1. The CDR3 extends over 14 amino acids. The V gene's germline CDR1 is MNHEY and CDR2 SMNVEV (reference sequence). J gave up 5 bases and V 8 bases, and 9 bases lay outside the gene matches. CDR3 DNA sequence: TGTGCCAGCGGGCGGACAGGGGGGAGAAACGAGCAGTACTTC. Translation: CASGRTGGRNEQYF.

This clonotype was seen ten or more times. This chain connects TRBV11-3 to TRBJ2-7, with a possible D match to TRBD2 (6 bases). The V gene lost 5 bases and the J gene lost 3 bases, with 17 bases spanning the gap. This CDR3 spans 15 amino acids. CDR1 and CDR2 (germline): SGHNT, YENEEA. This CDR3 reads CASSAGPDPDYEQYF. The CDR3 bases are TGTGCCAGCAGCGCGGGACCGGACCCCGACTACGAGCAGTACTTC. Based on the CDR3 plus reference TRBV11-3 and TRBJ2-7, the full variable domain is EAGVVQSPRYKIIEKKQPVAFWCNPISGHNTLYWYLQNLGQGPELLIRYENEEAVDDSQLPKDRFSAERLKGVDSTLKIQPAELGDSAVYLCASSAGPDPDYEQYFGPGTRLTVT.

The chain is built from TRBV10-1 and TRBJ1-1; D gene unclear. The CDR3 has 14 amino acids. Germline lookup yields CDR1 WNHNN and CDR2 SYGVQD (reference sequence). V lost 2 bases and J 3 bases, leaving 10 bases between the germline ends. CDR3 DNA sequence: TGCGCCAGCAGTGAGAACATGATGTACACTGAAGCTTTCTTT. It specifies CASSENMMYTEAFF.

DNA for the CDR3: TGTGCCAGCCGGGGGGCGTGGGACACTGAAGCTTTCTTT. As protein: CASRGAWDTEAFF. The chain is built from TRBV7-9 and TRBJ1-1, with D possibly TRBD1 on 6 matching bases. The CDR3 runs 13 residues. Germline CDR1 SEHNR, CDR2 FQNEAQ (reference sequence). V dropped 8 bases and J dropped 3 bases, with 13 bases sitting between them.

The rearrangement joins TRBV12-5 to TRBJ2-1; either TRBD1 or TRBD2 may supply D (5 bases each). This CDR3 has 15 amino acids. Trimming took off 6 bases at V and 0 bases at J, with 12 bases between the two ends. Germline V gene lookup returns CDR1 LGHNT and CDR2 FRNRAP. The CDR3 loop is CASGWGTSSYNEQFF. The CDR3 nucleotides are TGTGCTAGTGGATGGGGGACCAGCTCCTACAATGAGCAGTTCTTC.

The sample holds many counts of this clonotype. The chain uses TRBV12-3 or TRBV12-4 and TRBJ2-7; D remains unclear. The V end lost 3 bases, the J end lost 6 bases, and 9 bases lay between the germline ends. This CDR3 spans 12 amino acids. The CDR3 nucleotides are TGTGCCAGCAGTTTCTCGGGTATCGAGCAGTACGTC. Protein product: CASSFSGIEQYV.

This clonotype was seen a handful of times. The chain joins TRBV7-6 to TRBJ1-1; weak D call: TRBD1 (5 bases). Per germline, CDR1 SGHVS and CDR2 FNYEAQ. The CDR3 totals 15 residues. V lost 1 base and J lost 4, with 13 bases in between. The CDR3 DNA sequence: TGTGCCAGCAGCTTAGGGGGCCCCCGGGGCACTGAAGCTTTCTTT. As protein: CASSLGGPRGTEAFF.

This clonotype was seen more than once but under ten times. The chain carries TRBV10-2 and TRBJ1-2, with D uncertain. CDR1 is WSHSY, CDR2 SAAADI, per germline. The CDR3 has 14 amino acids. With 3 bases removed from V and 7 bases from J, the gap between germline ends came to 15 bases. In DNA form, the CDR3 reads TGCGCCAGCAGTGACTCTCCGGTTGGGGTTGGCTACACCTTC. It yields the protein CASSDSPVGVGYTF.

A word on this clonotype: The junction differs from germline at one of its ends, possibly a read error. The chain is built from TRBV29-1 and TRBJ2-4; no clear D gene. This CDR3 spans 10 amino acids. The germline CDR1 and CDR2 sequences are SQVTM and ANQGSEA. The CDR3 sequence is CSGYRTSADF. The CDR3 nucleotides are TGCAGCGGATACCGGACCTCCGCGGACTTC.

This chain uses TRBV20-1 with TRBJ1-2; tentative D call: TRBD1 (6 bases). Germline loops: CDR1 DFQATT, CDR2 SNEGSKA (reference sequence). This CDR3 spans 10 amino acids. Here the CDR3 reads CRPGTNGYTF. For the CDR3, the DNA is TGCAGGCCCGGGACAAATGGCTACACCTTC.

This clonotype was detected ten times or more. This sequence joins TRBV7-6 and TRBJ1-3; D is uncertain. The CDR3 spans 15 residues. Germline loops: CDR1 SGHVS, CDR2 FNYEAQ. V was pared by 2 bases and J by 4 bases, with 12 bases between. The CDR3 coding sequence is TGTGCCAGCAGCTTAACCGGGGAGTCCGGAAACACCATATATTTT. Translation: CASSLTGESGNTIYF.

This clonotype was seen more than once but under ten times. The chain has TRBV28 and TRBJ2-2; D not resolved. Trimming cost V 10 bases and J 0 bases, with 9 bases left between them. CDR1 is MDHEN and CDR2 is SYDVKM in the germline V gene. The CDR3 covers 13 residues. CDR3 region: CATTPANTGELFF. CDR3 DNA sequence: TGTGCCACCACCCCAGCGAACACCGGGGAGCTGTTTTTT.